The 8 T cell receptor beta chains listed next were all sequenced from one sample in a study of OX40 agonist ivuxolimab in advanced cancers. Using immunoSEQ multiplex PCR, the repertoire was profiled, and TCRdb retains in-frame clones only, with some absent. The sample consists of 90,000 to 100,000 clones, about 85% of them appearing once. The sequencing used CD4+ or CD8+ T cells sorted from blood, collected in a trial of the OX40 agonist ivuxolimab. Source of these receptors: an adult with an advanced solid tumor such as melanoma, head and neck, liver or kidney cancer.

V is TRBV9 and J is TRBJ1-4; no definite D call. Germline V CDR1 and CDR2: SGDLS, YYNGEE. V was clipped by 4 bases and J by 0 bases, with 16 bases between them. CDR3 length: 17 residues. The CDR3 here is CASSPSSGVPTNEKLFF. CDR3 in DNA: TGTGCCAGCAGCCCCTCCTCCGGGGTCCCAACTAATGAAAAACTGTTTTTT.

This chain connects TRBV28 to TRBJ1-5; D not resolved. The V and J ends lost 7 bases and 0 bases respectively, with 22 bases between them. Germline V gene lookup returns CDR1 MDHEN and CDR2 SYDVKM. The CDR3 consists of 18 residues. CDR3 DNA sequence: TGTGCCAGCACCATAGGCCCAGGTCATGGGTCTAGCAATCAGCCCCAGCATTTT. Amino acid sequence: CASTIGPGHGSSNQPQHF.

V usage is TRBV6-6 and J usage is TRBJ1-1; D is ambiguous. The CDR3 extends over 11 amino acids. With 6 bases removed from V and 6 bases from J, the gap between germline ends came to 8 bases. Germline lookup yields CDR1 MNHNY and CDR2 SVGAGI (reference sequence). CDR3: CASSSQPEAFF. For the CDR3, the DNA is TGTGCCAGCAGCTCACAGCCTGAAGCTTTCTTT.

The chain has TRBV6-6 and TRBJ2-7; the D gene could be TRBD1 or TRBD2 (5 bases each). Germline V lookup: CDR1 MNHNY, CDR2 SVGAGI (reference sequence). The CDR3 length is 13 residues. V was pared by 7 bases and J by 7 bases, with 17 bases between. In DNA form, the CDR3 reads TGTGCCAGCATCGGGACCTACTCCAGGGAGCAGTACTTC. Amino acids: CASIGTYSREQYF.

The chain joins TRBV6-4 to TRBJ1-4; no firm D call. V gave up 5 bases and J gave up 1 base, with 11 bases separating them. The germline V gene encodes CDR1 MRHNA and CDR2 SNTAGT. The CDR3 spans 15 residues. CDR3: CASSTPGVTNEKLFF. The CDR3 coding sequence is TGTGCCAGCAGTACCCCCGGGGTAACTAATGAAAAACTGTTTTTT.

The rearrangement joins TRBV19 to TRBJ2-3; 7 nucleotides line up with TRBD2. With V trimmed by 7 bases and J by 4 bases, 5 bases remained unmatched. The CDR3 extends over 13 amino acids. CDR1 is LNHDA, CDR2 SQIVND, per germline (reference sequence). The DNA of the CDR3 is TGTGCCAGTAAACAGCGGGAAGCAGATACGCAGTATTTT. Its translation: CASKQREADTQYF.

The V call is TRBV29-1, the J call TRBJ1-2; D gene unclear. V shed 0 bases and J shed 0 bases, with 8 bases lying between them. There are 14 residues in the CDR3. Germline loops: CDR1 SQVTM, CDR2 ANQGSEA. The CDR3 reads CSVEDLQTNYGYTF. In nucleotides, the CDR3 is TGCAGCGTTGAAGATCTACAGACTAACTATGGCTACACCTTC.

The gene calls are TRBV2 and TRBJ2-1; TRBD2 matches 7 bases. The germline gives CDR1 SNHLY, CDR2 FYNNEI. Unmatched junction bases numbered 7, after V lost 8 bases and J lost 9 bases. The CDR3 is 12 amino acids. The CDR3 nucleotides are TGTGCCAGCGGTAGCGGGCAAGCTGAGCAGTTCTTC. Translating gives CASGSGQAEQFF.